The 29 T cell receptor beta chains presented below share a single source sample, sequenced in a study of CD8 T cells in ankylosing spondylitis. Study observations and caveats: Apparently characteristic of ankylosing spondylitis blood was a TCR beta motif (roughly eight highly homologous variants).

These receptors lack a known antigen. TCRdb passed the 5' RACE reads through MiXCR, listing each CDR3 protein once. The sample yields approximately 540,000 distinct CDR3 sequences, about 13% seen once. The sequencing sample was made of blood, either unsorted or a sorted T cell fraction (not recorded which). The receptors derive from a male donor with ankylosing spondylitis.

This clonotype was detected many times. CDR3 residues: CASSPPRTSGRSQETQYF. The CDR3 DNA sequence: TGCGCCAGCAGCCCACCTAGGACTAGCGGGAGGTCCCAAGAGACCCAGTACTTC. The chain combines TRBV4-1 with TRBJ2-5; 14 bases agree with TRBD2. Germline CDR1 and CDR2: MGHRA and YSYEKL. With 4 bases clipped from V and 1 base from J, the junction kept 8 bases outside the gene matches. The CDR3 length is 18 residues.

This CDR3 is CASSSYIPSAGGTDTQYF. The CDR3 nucleotides read TGTGCCAGCAGCTCCTATATCCCCTCCGCGGGAGGGACAGATACGCAGTATTTT. This chain connects TRBV11-1 to TRBJ2-3; 9 positions agree with TRBD2. CDR1 SGHAT and CDR2 FQDESV come from the germline V gene (reference sequence). Unmatched junction bases numbered 14, after V lost 4 bases and J lost 3 bases. The CDR3 contains 18 residues.

This clonotype was seen repeatedly, ten times or more. CDR3: CASSPQGDTQYF. The CDR3 DNA sequence: TGTGCCAGCTCACCACAGGGGGATACGCAGTATTTT. The chain employs TRBV18 and TRBJ2-3; possibly TRBD1 for D (5 bases). The CDR3 runs to 12 residues. CDR1 and CDR2 (germline): KGHSH, LQKENI. Trimming removed 1 base from V and 6 bases from J, with 5 bases in between.

This chain links TRBV20-1 with TRBJ2-5; D is possibly TRBD1 (6 bases). The CDR3 extends over 12 amino acids. Germline CDR1 is DFQATT and CDR2 is SNEGSKA (reference sequence). Trimming shortened V by 2 bases and J by 5 bases, and 9 bases separated the two germline ends. The CDR3 protein is CSARQGSETQYF. The CDR3 region has the DNA TGCAGTGCTAGACAGGGGTCGGAGACCCAGTACTTC.

The chain employs TRBV6-6 and TRBJ2-1; D may match TRBD1 or TRBD2 (6 bases each). The CDR3 spans 11 residues. V lost 10 bases, J lost 13 bases, and 17 bases lay in between. CDR1 and CDR2 from the germline V gene are MNHNY and SVGAGI (reference sequence). Here the CDR3 DNA reads TGTGCCACCCAATGGGGGGCGAATCAGTTCTTC. It specifies CATQWGANQFF.

This clonotype has only a few counts. The chain uses TRBV7-9 and TRBJ1-1, with D tentatively TRBD1 (5 bases). The CDR3 runs 13 residues. Germline V gene data show CDR1 as SEHNR and CDR2 as FQNEAQ (reference sequence). V was trimmed by 1 base and J by 10 bases, leaving 13 bases between them. This CDR3 reads CASSLGGTVGAFF. The CDR3 DNA follows: TGTGCCAGCAGCTTAGGGGGGACGGTGGGAGCTTTCTTT.

The V call is TRBV24-1, the J call TRBJ2-1; 13 bases line up with TRBD2. The V gene end was trimmed by 7 bases and the J gene end by 1 base; junction bases not matched to a gene: 9. From germline, CDR1 is KGHDR and CDR2 SFDVKD. The CDR3 contains 18 residues. CDR3 sequence reads: CATSDDKTSGGSYNEQFF. CDR3 nucleotide sequence: TGTGCCACCAGCGATGACAAGACTAGCGGGGGGTCCTACAATGAGCAGTTCTTC.

This clonotype appeared many times. The chain's CDR3 is CASSFLGTSGRAEDTQYF. The CDR3 DNA follows: TGCGCCAGCAGCTTCCTCGGGACTAGCGGGAGGGCCGAAGATACGCAGTATTTT. The V call is TRBV5-1, the J call TRBJ2-3; 16 nucleotides align to TRBD2. Germline CDR1 SGHRS, CDR2 YFSETQ. The J segment lost 5 bases and the V segment lost 2 bases, leaving 8 bases of the junction unmatched. The length of the CDR3 is 18 residues.

This clonotype was detected ten times or more. The chain is built from TRBV5-1 and TRBJ2-5, with D unclear. V dropped 4 bases and J dropped 2 bases, with 12 bases sitting between them. CDR1 is SGHRS and CDR2 is YFSETQ in the germline V gene. This CDR3 has 14 amino acids. The CDR3 DNA is TGCGCCAGCAGCACCGCGAAAGGACAAGAGACCCAGTACTTC. Translating it yields CASSTAKGQETQYF.

In its sample, this clonotype was seen a few times. The gene calls are TRBV20-1 and TRBJ2-7; D is undetermined. Trimming took 3 bases from V and 4 from J, leaving 10 bases between them. Per the germline V gene, CDR1 is DFQATT and CDR2 is SNEGSKA (reference sequence). The CDR3 runs to 12 residues. CDR3 sequence reads: CSARPQMYEQYF. As DNA, the CDR3 is TGCAGTGCTAGGCCCCAGATGTACGAGCAGTACTTC.

The gene calls are TRBV20-1 and TRBJ1-5; 10 nucleotides line up with TRBD1. The CDR3 has 15 residues. Germline loops: CDR1 DFQATT, CDR2 SNEGSKA (reference sequence). V trimming: 3 bases; J trimming: 3 bases; junction bases outside the gene matches: 5. The DNA of the CDR3 is TGCAGTGCTAGTTTAGGACAGGGGGTCAATCAGCCCCAGCATTTT. Amino acid sequence: CSASLGQGVNQPQHF.

There are many counts of this clonotype. The chain links TRBV5-1 to TRBJ1-1, with D possibly TRBD1 on 6 matching bases. The CDR3 extends over 14 amino acids. Trimming removed 5 bases from V and 1 base from J, with 12 bases in between. Germline CDR1 reads SGHRS; CDR2 reads YFSETQ. For the CDR3, the DNA is TGCGCCAGCAGTTCTGGACAGTCGAACACTGAAGCTTTCTTT. Translation: CASSSGQSNTEAFF.

This clonotype has a count of ten or more. The chain couples TRBV20-1 to TRBJ2-1, with a tentative D call TRBD2 (5 bases). Trimming left V 1 base short and J 8 bases short, with 15 bases between. Germline CDR1 reads DFQATT; CDR2 reads SNEGSKA (reference sequence). This CDR3 region has 14 residues. The DNA of the CDR3 is TGCAGTGCTAGAGCGGCAGGCGGGTTATATGAGCAGTTCTTC. Translation: CSARAAGGLYEQFF.

The gene calls are TRBV5-1 and TRBJ2-2; 7 nucleotides agree with TRBD1. In germline, CDR1 is SGHRS, CDR2 YFSETQ. The CDR3 runs 17 residues. The trim removed 0 bases at V and 4 bases at J, leaving 9 bases unmatched. This chain's CDR3 is CASSLAREQGFTGELFF. CDR3 sequence (DNA): TGCGCCAGCAGCTTGGCCCGTGAACAGGGGTTCACCGGGGAGCTGTTTTTT. The full variable domain, its missing parts supplied by reference TRBV5-1 and TRBJ2-2, is KAGVTQTPRYLIKTRGQQVTLSCSPISGHRSVSWYQQTPGQGLQFLFEYFSETQRNKGNFPGRFSGRQFSNSRSEMNVSTLELGDSALYLCASSLAREQGFTGELFFGEGSRLTVL.

The genes are TRBV5-1 and TRBJ2-2; 9 bases are shared with TRBD1. J gave up 2 bases and V 2 bases, and 4 bases lay outside the gene matches. The CDR3 has 16 residues. In germline, CDR1 is SGHRS, CDR2 YFSETQ. The CDR3 reads CASSLTTGGNTGELFF. In DNA, the CDR3 is TGCGCCAGCAGCTTAACGACAGGGGGAAACACCGGGGAGCTGTTTTTT. The full variable domain, with the rest looked up from reference TRBV5-1 and TRBJ2-2, is KAGVTQTPRYLIKTRGQQVTLSCSPISGHRSVSWYQQTPGQGLQFLFEYFSETQRNKGNFPGRFSGRQFSNSRSEMNVSTLELGDSALYLCASSLTTGGNTGELFFGEGSRLTVL.

The rearrangement uses TRBV7-7 and TRBJ2-3; D is tentatively TRBD1 or TRBD2 (5 bases each). The CDR3 runs to 15 residues. Germline loops: CDR1 SSHAT, CDR2 FNYEAQ (reference sequence). Trimming pared 2 bases from V and 4 bases from J, leaving 13 bases between. The chain's CDR3 is CASSLLARDADTQYF. CDR3 bases: TGTGCCAGCAGCTTATTGGCACGGGACGCAGATACGCAGTATTTT.

This clonotype was picked up a small number of times. The rearrangement joins TRBV5-5 to TRBJ2-5; 7 bases are shared with TRBD1. The CDR3 is made up of 17 amino acids. Germline loops: CDR1 SGHKS, CDR2 YYEKEE (reference sequence). J lost 4 bases, V lost 0 bases, and 12 bases had no gene match. The CDR3 here is CASSLALRRGPGETQYF. Here the CDR3 DNA reads TGTGCCAGCAGCTTGGCCCTACGTAGGGGGCCGGGAGAGACCCAGTACTTC.

V gene TRBV6-1 combines with J gene TRBJ1-5; no definite D call. Germline-derived CDR1 and CDR2 are MNHNS and SASEGT. V lost 2 bases and J lost 1, with 12 bases in between. The CDR3 contains 16 residues. CDR3 in DNA: TGTGCCAGCAGTGAAAGGAATAGATGGAGCAATCAGCCCCAGCATTTT. As protein: CASSERNRWSNQPQHF.

In this sample, this clonotype turned up a few times. This chain joins TRBV5-1 and TRBJ1-4; TRBD1 might be the D (6 bases). This CDR3 is 13 amino acids long. Germline V gives CDR1 SGHRS, CDR2 YFSETQ. Between the trimmed V and J ends, which lost 4 bases and 7 bases, there was a span of 11 bases. The CDR3 spells CASSPRGAEKLFF. DNA of the CDR3: TGCGCCAGCAGCCCGAGGGGGGCTGAAAAACTGTTTTTT.

This chain links TRBV3-1 with TRBJ2-2; no clear D gene. CDR1 LGHDT and CDR2 YNNKEL come from the germline V gene (reference sequence). The CDR3 runs 15 residues. V was cut by 4 bases and J by 0 bases, with 9 bases left in between. In nucleotides, the CDR3 is TGTGCCAGCAGCCTCAGCGCCTCGAACACCGGGGAGCTGTTTTTT. Translation: CASSLSASNTGELFF.

The V and J genes are TRBV7-9 and TRBJ2-5; 8 nucleotides line up with TRBD1. Germline loops: CDR1 SEHNR, CDR2 FQNEAQ (reference sequence). This CDR3 has 16 residues. V dropped 5 bases and J dropped 2; count of bases not matched to a gene: 10. Written as DNA, the CDR3 is TGTGCCAGCAGCCCCGGGACAGGCATCGCTCAAGAGACCCAGTACTTC. It yields the protein CASSPGTGIAQETQYF. The complete variable domain, with remaining parts taken from reference TRBV7-9 and TRBJ2-5, reads DTGVSQNPRHKITKRGQNVTFRCDPISEHNRLYWYRQTLGQGPEFLTYFQNEAQLEKSRLLSDRFSAERPKGSFSTLEIQRTEQGDSAMYLCASSPGTGIAQETQYFGPGTRLLVL.

The table lists this clonotype with many counts. The CDR3 protein is CASSQQAGHQPQHF. In nucleotides, the CDR3 is TGTGCCAGCAGCCAACAGGCAGGGCATCAGCCCCAGCATTTT. V usage is TRBV3-1 and J usage is TRBJ1-5; possibly TRBD1 for D (5 bases). Trimming took off 2 bases at V and 5 bases at J, with 10 bases between the two ends. Per the germline V gene, CDR1 is LGHDT and CDR2 is YNNKEL (reference sequence). The CDR3 length is 14 residues.

This chain uses TRBV29-1 with TRBJ2-7, with D possibly matching TRBD1 (6 bases). Germline lookup yields CDR1 SQVTM and CDR2 ANQGSEA. CDR3 length equals 13 residues. V was trimmed by 7 bases and J by 2 bases, leaving 15 bases between them. The CDR3 sequence: CSGAGGPTYEQYF. Written as DNA, the CDR3 is TGCAGCGGGGCTGGGGGCCCTACCTACGAGCAGTACTTC.

The chain combines TRBV6-2 or TRBV6-3 with TRBJ2-1; D is perhaps TRBD1 or TRBD2 (5 bases each). Germline CDR1 is MNHEY and CDR2 is SVGEGT. The germline V and J ends were trimmed by 6 bases and 2 bases, with 8 bases remaining between them. The CDR3 consists of 13 residues. In DNA, the CDR3 is TGTGCCAGCAGGTCGGGACCCTACAATGAGCAGTTCTTC. Its protein product is CASRSGPYNEQFF.

The chain has TRBV2 and TRBJ2-1; TRBD2 matches at 10 bases. The V gene's germline CDR1 is SNHLY and CDR2 FYNNEI. The CDR3 consists of 16 residues. The V and J ends lost 6 bases and 4 bases, in that order; junction bases with no gene match: 9. The CDR3 DNA reads as TGTGCCAGCAGGGTGGGACTAGCGACTTCTTACAATGAGCAGTTCTTC. This encodes CASRVGLATSYNEQFF.

The chain joins TRBV11-3 to TRBJ2-2; 9 positions agree with TRBD1. The CDR3 consists of 14 residues. V was pared by 2 bases and J by 8 bases, with 3 bases of the junction left unmatched. In germline, CDR1 is SGHNT, CDR2 YENEEA. DNA of the CDR3: TGTGCCAGCAGCTTAAACAGGGGGCAAGGGGAGCTGTTTTTT. This codes for CASSLNRGQGELFF.

This chain connects TRBV20-1 to TRBJ2-1; unclear D gene. Trimming removed 0 bases from V and 7 bases from J, with 16 bases in between. In germline, CDR1 is DFQATT, CDR2 SNEGSKA (reference sequence). This CDR3 has 15 residues. The CDR3 protein is CSARDWAVSGNEQFF. DNA for the CDR3: TGCAGTGCTAGAGATTGGGCGGTCTCGGGTAATGAGCAGTTCTTC.

This clonotype was detected many times. This chain joins TRBV10-3 and TRBJ1-4; possibly TRBD1 for D (6 bases). The germline gives CDR1 ENHRY, CDR2 SYGVKD. Trimming left V 5 bases short and J 0 bases short, with 16 bases between. This CDR3 spans 17 amino acids. The CDR3 DNA is TGTGCCATCAGTCCCTCTCAGGACAGCCCAACTAATGAAAAACTGTTTTTT. Its translation is CAISPSQDSPTNEKLFF.

This clonotype was recorded a few times. The chain carries TRBV10-2 and TRBJ2-1; tentative D call: TRBD2 (6 bases). Germline values: CDR1 WSHSY, CDR2 SAAADI. Trimming removed 2 bases from V and 4 bases from J, with 12 bases in between. The CDR3 runs to 15 residues. CDR3 bases: TGCGCCAGCAGTGAGGTGGCTAGCGCATACAATGAGCAGTTCTTC. Protein sequence: CASSEVASAYNEQFF.